The TCR beta chain described here comes from a study of T cell repertoires in cytomegalovirus infection. Across the whole study: CMV infection plus the matching HLA type was flagged by public TCR beta signatures.

CDR1 and CDR2 from the germline V gene are LGHDT and YNNKEL (reference sequence). Germline trimming cut 4 bases from V and 5 bases from J; bases unmatched to any gene: 6. The CDR3 runs to 14 residues. This clonotype has only a few counts. Antigen specificity is unknown. TCRdb reprocessed the reads via MiXCR and lists one record per CDR3 protein. The sample holds some 440,000 distinct CDR3 sequences, approximately 31% seen once. General study results and limits: HLA-C-restricted CMV clonotypes gave the most frequent clonotype in two of eight donors. Summed frequency of public TCR beta families distinguished CMV carriers with the relevant HLA.

The sequencing input was PBMCs. The receptor's source is a human donor in good health (CMV status not recorded). Some clones in this sample may be carry-over from other donors' samples. This chain links TRBV3-1 with TRBJ2-5, with 8 bases aligning to TRBD2. CDR3 sequence: CASSRSPGGETQYF. Here the CDR3 DNA reads TGTGCCAGCAGCCGATCCCCGGGGGGGGAGACCCAGTACTTC.